This TCR beta chain was captured in a study of blood T cell repertoires in COVID-19. Study-level background: COVID-19 samples from acute and convalescent phases originated in the United States, Italy and Spain. From T cells, B-cell-depleted T cells, or PBMCs came the material, which was cDNA or gDNA.

Authors' methods: Amplification from reference gene primers served as the basis for estimated nucleated cell counts. Clones were read by immunoSEQ multiplex PCR, and TCRdb kept only the in-frame ones, dropping some. That table furnishes V, J and clone size, whereas the DNA furnished D and trimming. The repertoire holds about 30,000 clones, with around four fifths as singletons. Germline V CDR1 and CDR2: GTSNPN, SVGIG (reference sequence). This CDR3 spans 13 amino acids. The germline V and J ends were trimmed by 3 bases and 1 base, with 7 bases remaining between them. The chain is built from TRBV30 and TRBJ1-3; D gene uncertain. The sequenced sample was peripheral blood. The receptor's source is a woman in her sixties or seventies with active or convalescent COVID-19. CDR3 amino acids: CAWSSRSGNTIYF. In DNA, the CDR3 is TGTGCCTGGAGCTCCAGGTCTGGAAACACCATATATTTT.